This T cell receptor (beta chain) was captured in a study of blood T cell repertoires in COVID-19. Whole-study context: Acute and convalescent COVID-19 specimens originated in the United States, Italy and Spain.

As processed by the authors: By means of reference gene primer amplification, nucleated cell counts were estimated. Some clones are missing from TCRdb's copy, which holds only in-frame ones; the method was immunoSEQ multiplex PCR. From that table come the V and J calls and clone size; the DNA was used to work out D and trimming. The sample contains about 200,000 clones, 70% to 85% of which appear only once. Participant age was about 18 to 89 years, and participants resided in fewer than 30 US areas. Participant reports of clinical history set cohort assignment. CDR3 length: 13 amino acids. Germline values: CDR1 SGDLS, CDR2 YYNGEE. The V end was cut by 4 bases, the J end by 2 bases, with 6 bases between.

Sequences were obtained from PBMCs or T cells enriched from blood (not recorded which). This TCR derives from a woman aged 55-70 years with acute COVID-19. This sequence joins TRBV9 and TRBJ1-4; a weak D match, TRBD1 (5 bases). CDR3 DNA sequence: TGTGCCAGCAGCCGACAGACTAATGAAAAACTGTTTTTT. Amino acid sequence: CASSRQTNEKLFF.